Listed below are T cell receptor beta chains from one sample, sequenced in a study of blood T cell repertoires in COVID-19. The protocol was immunoSEQ multiplex PCR, while the TCRdb copy is restricted to in-frame clones and leaves out a portion. Of 150,000 or so clones listed, about 84% are singletons. The specimen sequenced was peripheral blood. The receptor set was obtained from a man in his fifties or sixties with active or convalescent COVID-19. The CDR3 runs from the conserved cysteine through the conserved F or W.

TRBJ2-2	TRBV2	CASGRDRDTGELFF
TRBJ2-5	TRBV11-1	CASSLVSQETQYF
TRBJ1-1	TRBV19	CASSTLRSRVAGAFF
TRBJ2-3	TRBV19	CASTTASGITDTQYF
TRBJ1-5	TRBV6-6	CASSYAQGNQPQHF
TRBJ2-7	TRBV27	CASSSTSGGPYEQYF
TRBJ2-7	TRBV28	CASRRDMRSSYEQYF
TRBJ2-7	TRBV7-8	CASSPGQDQYEQYF
TRBJ1-2	TRBV3-1/TRBV3-2	CASSQDRSGYTF
TRBJ1-1	TRBV10-3	CAISKGSSDTEAFF
TRBJ1-4	TRBV2	CASTFSTNEKLFF
TRBJ2-5	TRBV7-2	CASSLGLQETQYF
TRBJ2-5	TRBV10-3	CAISESGGVGETQYF
TRBJ1-2	TRBV2	CASSFQGGNYGYTF
TRBJ1-3	TRBV11-2	CASSLGQGSGNTIYF
TRBJ2-5	TRBV7-3	CASSLNIGGETQYF
TRBJ2-5	TRBV18	CASSPSHSGGWQETQYF
TRBJ2-7	TRBV9	CASSVGTDPILPYEQYF
TRBJ1-6	TRBV6-5	CASSRTGADSPLHF
TRBJ2-5	TRBV5-4	CASTSGGFVETQYF
TRBJ2-2	TRBV28	CASSFRGFTGELFF
TRBJ1-2	TRBV5-4	CASSLRGQGHGYTF
TRBJ1-6	TRBV7-9	CASALNSPLHF
TRBJ1-1	TRBV6-8	CASSLRNRGAFF
TRBJ2-3	TRBV9	CASSVGGAGEADTQYF
TRBJ2-7	TRBV7-2	CASSATGAYEQYF
TRBJ2-7	TRBV6-5	CASSLGSSYEQYF
TRBJ1-1	TRBV28	CASSSTGTGGTEAFF
TRBJ2-3	TRBV6-2/TRBV6-3	CASSLIVRTDTQYF
TRBJ1-1	TRBV7-8	CASSGKERGEAFF
TRBJ1-4	TRBV5-4	CASSVGQTTNEKLFF
TRBJ2-7	TRBV5-1	CASSYRAYSYEQYF
TRBJ1-2	TRBV6-5	CASSWGQGNYGYTF
TRBJ2-7	TRBV5-1	CASSLARGPSSGEQYF
TRBJ1-6	TRBV5-1	CASSGGQNNSPLHF
TRBJ2-3	TRBV4-2	CASSQSQREGRIGTDTQYF
TRBJ2-2	TRBV4-2	CASSQPGLALNTGELFF
TRBJ2-1	TRBV5-1	CASSSPGTSSNNEQFF
TRBJ1-2	TRBV5-1	CASSFGSEGYGYTF
TRBJ2-3	TRBV24-1	CATWGGRQTDTQYF
TRBJ1-5	TRBV3-1/TRBV3-2	CASSYRGGNQPQHF